This T cell receptor (beta chain) was sequenced for a study of blood T cell repertoires in COVID-19. Study-level information: Samples of COVID-19 (acute and convalescent) were obtained from the United States, Italy and Spain. Nucleic acid was either cDNA or gDNA, and it came from T cells, B-cell-depleted T cells, or PBMCs.

Germline V gene data show CDR1 as SGHRS and CDR2 as YFSETQ. V was shortened by 4 bases and J by 1 base, with 8 bases between the two germline ends. The CDR3 has 13 residues. Original analysis: From reference gene primer amplification, estimates of nucleated cell counts were derived. The protocol was immunoSEQ multiplex PCR, while the TCRdb copy is restricted to in-frame clones and leaves out a portion. That table gives V, J and clone size, and the DNA gave D and trimming. The repertoire consists of tens of thousands of clones, with 70% to 90% occurring once and the leading ten covering roughly 13%. Sequencing was done on a sample of peripheral blood. This chain uses TRBV5-1 with TRBJ2-5; no clear D gene. This receptor was taken from a human donor in a cohort sampled during active COVID-19. The DNA of the CDR3 is TGCGCCAGCAGCGGCGCGGTCCAAGAGACCCAGTACTTC. Translation: CASSGAVQETQYF.